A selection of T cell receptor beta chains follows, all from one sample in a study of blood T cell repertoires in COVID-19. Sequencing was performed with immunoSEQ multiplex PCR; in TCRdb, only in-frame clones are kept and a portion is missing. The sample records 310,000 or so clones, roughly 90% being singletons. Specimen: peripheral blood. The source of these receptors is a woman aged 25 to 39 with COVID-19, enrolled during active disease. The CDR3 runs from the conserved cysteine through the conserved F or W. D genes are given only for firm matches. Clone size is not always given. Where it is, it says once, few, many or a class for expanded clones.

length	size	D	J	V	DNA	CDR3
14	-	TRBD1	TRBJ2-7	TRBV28	TGTGCCAGCAGGGGACAGGGAGTCTCCTACGAGCAGTACTTC	CASRGQGVSYEQYF
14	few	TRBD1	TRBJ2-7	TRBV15	TGTGCCACCAGCTTTCGACAGGGGGCCTACGAGCAGTACTTC	CATSFRQGAYEQYF
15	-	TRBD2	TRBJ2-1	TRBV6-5	TGTGCCAGCAGTTCCGGACTAGCGGGGGCCAATGAGCAGTTCTTC	CASSSGLAGANEQFF
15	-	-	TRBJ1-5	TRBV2	TGTGCCAGCGCACAACGATCCTCGACAGGAGAGCCCCAGCATTTT	CASAQRSSTGEPQHF
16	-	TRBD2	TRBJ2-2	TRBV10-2	TGCGCCAGCAGTGGCCCGGCCTGGGGGGGCACCGGGGAGCTGTTTTTT	CASSGPAWGGTGELFF
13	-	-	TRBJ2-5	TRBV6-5	TGTGCCAGCAGTACCCCCGGCCAAGAGACCCAGTACTTC	CASSTPGQETQYF
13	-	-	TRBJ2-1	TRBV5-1	TGCGCCAGCAGCGCTAGCGTTTACAATGAGCAGTTCTTC	CASSASVYNEQFF
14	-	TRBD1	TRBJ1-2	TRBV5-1	TGCGCCAGCAGCGTGGGACAGGGCCTCTATGGCTACACCTTC	CASSVGQGLYGYTF
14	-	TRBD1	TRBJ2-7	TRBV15	TGTGCCACCAGCAGGGATGGACAGGGCTACGAGCAGTACTTC	CATSRDGQGYEQYF
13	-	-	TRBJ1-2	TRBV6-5	TGTGCCACCCGGAGGGGGGGAATCTATGGCTACACCTTC	CATRRGGIYGYTF
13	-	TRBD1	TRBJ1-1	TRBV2	TGTGCCAGCAGTTACAGGGGGAACACTGAAGCTTTCTTT	CASSYRGNTEAFF
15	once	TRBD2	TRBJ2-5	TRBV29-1	TGCAGCACTACGACGCCGGGACTAGTTTTGGAGACCCAGTACTTC	CSTTTPGLVLETQYF
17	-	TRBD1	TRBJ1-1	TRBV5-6	TGTGCCAGCAGCTTGCCCCGGACAGGGTTCATGAACACTGAAGCTTTCTTT	CASSLPRTGFMNTEAFF
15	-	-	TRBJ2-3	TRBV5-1	TGCGCCAGCAGCCCTCCGGGACACTGGGCAGATACGCAGTATTTT	CASSPPGHWADTQYF
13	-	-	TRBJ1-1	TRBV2	TGTGCCAGCAGTGAATTCAGCGGCGCTGAAGCTTTCTTT	CASSEFSGAEAFF
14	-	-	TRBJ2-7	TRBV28	TGTGCCAGCAGTTTTGGGCCCTCTCGTCGGAAGCAGTACTTC	CASSFGPSRRKQYF
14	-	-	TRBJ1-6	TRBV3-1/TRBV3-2	TGTGCCAGCAGCCTCACAGGGACCAATTCACCCCTCCACTTT	CASSLTGTNSPLHF
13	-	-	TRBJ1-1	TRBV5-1	TGCGCCAGCAGCTACGACCCACGGAGGGAAGCTTTCTTT	CASSYDPRREAFF
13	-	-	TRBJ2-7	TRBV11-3	TGTGCCAGCAGCTTAGAATTAGCGGCCGAGCAGTACTTC	CASSLELAAEQYF
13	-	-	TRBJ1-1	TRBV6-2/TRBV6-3	TGTGCCAGCAGCCCCCTCGGGGTTACTGAAGCTTTCTTT	CASSPLGVTEAFF
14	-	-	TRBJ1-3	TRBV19	TGTGCCAGTAGTGCCCGGGGTTCTGGAAACACCATATATTTT	CASSARGSGNTIYF
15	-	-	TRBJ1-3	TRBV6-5	TGTGCCAGCAGTTACACAGGCCCCTCTGGAAACACCATATATTTT	CASSYTGPSGNTIYF
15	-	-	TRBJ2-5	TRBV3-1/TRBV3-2	TGTGCCGGGGCGAGGAAGCGAAACTACCAAGAGACCCAGTACTTC	CAGARKRNYQETQYF
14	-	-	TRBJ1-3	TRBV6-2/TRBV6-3	TGTGCCAGCAGTTCAACAGTCTCTGGAAACACCATATATTTT	CASSSTVSGNTIYF
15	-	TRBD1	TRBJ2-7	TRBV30	TGTGCCTGGAGTAAGCCCGGGACAGCCCTAAGCGAGCAGTACTTC	CAWSKPGTALSEQYF
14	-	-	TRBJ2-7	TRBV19	TGTGCCAGTAGTATCCAACAGGGTCAGTCCGAGCAGTACTTC	CASSIQQGQSEQYF
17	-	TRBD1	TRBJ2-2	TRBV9	TGTGCCAGCAGCGTCCGGGACAGAATTGCGAACACCGGGGAGCTGTTTTTT	CASSVRDRIANTGELFF
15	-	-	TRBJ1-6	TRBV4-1	TGCGCCAGCAGCCAAGCGAGACAGGCTGGGTCACCCCTCCACTTT	CASSQARQAGSPLHF
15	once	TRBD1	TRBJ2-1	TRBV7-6	TGTGCCAGCAGCTTAGCGGACAGGGGCTACAATGAGCAGTTCTTC	CASSLADRGYNEQFF
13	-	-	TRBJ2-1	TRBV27	TGTGCCAGCAGTCCTGACTACTACAATGAGCAGTTCTTC	CASSPDYYNEQFF
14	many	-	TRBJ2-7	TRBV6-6	TGTGCCAGCAGTTACGATCAGGCGTCCTACGAGCAGTACTTC	CASSYDQASYEQYF
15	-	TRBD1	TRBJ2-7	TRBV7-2	TGTGCCAGCAGCCCATTCGGGGGACAGGGCTACGAGCAGTACTTC	CASSPFGGQGYEQYF
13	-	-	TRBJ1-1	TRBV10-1	TGCGCCAGCTCCCCGGGGGGCCCGACTGAAGCTTTCTTT	CASSPGGPTEAFF
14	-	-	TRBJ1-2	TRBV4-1	TGCGCCAGCAGCCAAGGTTTCACTCACTATGGCTACACCTTC	CASSQGFTHYGYTF
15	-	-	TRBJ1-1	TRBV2	TGTGCCAGCAGTGTGGCAGGGAACATGAACACTGAAGCTTTCTTT	CASSVAGNMNTEAFF
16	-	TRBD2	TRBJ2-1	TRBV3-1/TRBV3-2	TGTGCCAGCAGCCCGCTTGCGGGAGTAGCCTACAATGAGCAGTTCTTC	CASSPLAGVAYNEQFF
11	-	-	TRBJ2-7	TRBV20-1	TGCAGTGCTATTCTGGGGAGGGAGCAGTACTTC	CSAILGREQYF
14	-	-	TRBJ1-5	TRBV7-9	TGTGCCAGCAGCTTCGGGCAGGGCGGTCAGCCCCAGCATTTT	CASSFGQGGQPQHF
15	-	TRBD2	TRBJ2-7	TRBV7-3	TGTGCCAGCAGCCAACTTGCGGGAGGGGACTACGAGCAGTACTTC	CASSQLAGGDYEQYF
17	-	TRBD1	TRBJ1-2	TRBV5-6	TGTGCCAGCAGCTGGCTGATTGTTTTAGGGGGCGACTATGGCTACACCTTC	CASSWLIVLGGDYGYTF
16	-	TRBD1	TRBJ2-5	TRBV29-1	TGCAGCGTTGAGGAGTTAGAGACAGGGAAACAAGAGACCCAGTACTTC	CSVEELETGKQETQYF
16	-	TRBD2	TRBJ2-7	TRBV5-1	TGCGCCAGCAGCTTGGGGGCCGCGGGGGTTTGGTACGAGCAGTACTTC	CASSLGAAGVWYEQYF
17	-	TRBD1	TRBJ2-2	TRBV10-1	TGCGCCAGCAGTGAGTCGAAGGGGACAGGGAACACCGGGGAGCTGTTTTTT	CASSESKGTGNTGELFF
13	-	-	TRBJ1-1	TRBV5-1	TGCGCCAGCAGCTTGGAGGGCAGGGGATCAGCTTTCTTT	CASSLEGRGSAFF
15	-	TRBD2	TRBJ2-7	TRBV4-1	TGCGCCAGCAGTCGAATAGCGGGAGGGCTTTGGGAGCAGTACTTC	CASSRIAGGLWEQYF
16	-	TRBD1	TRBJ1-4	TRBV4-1	TGCGCCAGCAGCCTTCGAGGTGCCCCAGGGGGTGAAAAACTGTTTTTT	CASSLRGAPGGEKLFF
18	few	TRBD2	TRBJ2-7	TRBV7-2	TGTGCCAGCAGCTTAGAGGCTAGCGGGAGTAAGTGGTCCTACGAGCAGTACTTC	CASSLEASGSKWSYEQYF
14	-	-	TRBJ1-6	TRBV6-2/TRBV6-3	TGTGCCAGCAGTTACTTGGACTCAAATTCACCCCTCCACTTT	CASSYLDSNSPLHF
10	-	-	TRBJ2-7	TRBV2	TGTGCCAGCAGCGCCTACGAGCAGTACTTC	CASSAYEQYF
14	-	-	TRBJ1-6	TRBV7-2	TGTGCCAGCAGCTTAGGCGGGACGGGGGGGACCCTCCACTTT	CASSLGGTGGTLHF
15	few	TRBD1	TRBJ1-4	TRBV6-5	TGTGCCAGCAGTTACTCGGGACAGATTAATGAAAAACTGTTTTTT	CASSYSGQINEKLFF
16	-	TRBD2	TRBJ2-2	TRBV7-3	TGTGCCAGCAGCTCCCTAGCGGGAGAGAGGACCGGGGAGCTGTTTTTT	CASSSLAGERTGELFF
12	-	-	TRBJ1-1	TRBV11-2	TGTGCCAGCAGCCCCTTGAACACTGAAGCTTTCTTT	CASSPLNTEAFF
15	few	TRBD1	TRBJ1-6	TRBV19	TGTGCCAGTAGTACAGACAGGGCGAGTAATTCACCCCTCCACTTT	CASSTDRASNSPLHF
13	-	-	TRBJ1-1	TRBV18	TGTGCCAGCTCACCACCGGGAGGTATTGAAGCTTTCTTT	CASSPPGGIEAFF
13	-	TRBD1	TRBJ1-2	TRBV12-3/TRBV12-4	TGTGCCAGCAGTTCGACAGGGTACTATGGCTACACCTTC	CASSSTGYYGYTF
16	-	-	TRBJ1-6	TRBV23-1	TGCGCCAGCAGTCAATATCGGGGGGGAGGTAATTCACCCCTCCACTTT	CASSQYRGGGNSPLHF